This T cell receptor (beta chain) was profiled in a study of blood T cell repertoires in COVID-19. Study in general: Specimens from acute and convalescent COVID-19 originated in the United States, Italy and Spain.

Data came from immunoSEQ multiplex PCR; TCRdb stores just in-frame clones and leaves some out. The table lists around 78,000 clones, roughly 80% of them singletons. This clone came up once. The CDR3 totals 13 residues. Trimming took 3 bases from V and 1 from J, leaving 7 bases between them. The germline gives CDR1 MDHEN, CDR2 SYDVKM. The TCR sequence derives from a human donor in a cohort sampled during active COVID-19. The material sequenced was peripheral blood. The rearrangement joins TRBV28 to TRBJ2-7, with D unresolved. This CDR3 reads CASSFGQSYEQYF. CDR3 nucleotide sequence: TGTGCCAGCAGTTTTGGGCAGTCCTACGAGCAGTACTTC.